The rows below give T cell receptor beta chains drawn from one sample of a study of cytomegalovirus exposure and HLA in healthy donors. This table comes from immunoSEQ multiplex PCR, and its TCRdb copy is limited to in-frame clones, with some not included. The sample has 150,000 to 200,000 clones, approximately 80% seen once. Material: PBMCs. All receptors come from a male donor in good health and CMV-seropositive. Both conserved end residues are part of each CDR3. Fields, in order: D gene, clone size, J gene, V gene, CDR3 DNA, CDR3 protein. A D gene is named only where the DNA matches it firmly. Clone size is shown for a subset of rows, as once, few, many or a class of expanded clone.

NA | once | TRBJ1-4 | TRBV18 | TGTGCCAGCTCACCTGCGGGCGACGGTAGTGAAAAACTGTTTTTT | CASSPAGDGSEKLFF
NA | NA | TRBJ2-3 | TRBV4-2 | TGTGCCAGCAGCCAAGATTTCGATGAAACAAATACGCAGTATTTT | CASSQDFDETNTQYF
NA | NA | TRBJ1-1 | TRBV4-1 | TGCGCCAGCAGCCAAGACGAGGTGGGTCAGATGAACACTGAAGCTTTCTTT | CASSQDEVGQMNTEAFF
NA | NA | TRBJ1-1 | TRBV4-3 | TGCGCCAGCAGCCAACAGACGGGGACATCGTACATGAACACTGAAGCTTTCTTT | CASSQQTGTSYMNTEAFF
NA | few | TRBJ1-1 | TRBV2 | TGTGCCAGCAGGGAGGGCACTGAAGCTTTCTTT | CASREGTEAFF
TRBD1 | NA | TRBJ2-1 | TRBV5-4 | TGTGCCAGCAGCTGGTTTGGGACAGGGGAGGGCAATGAGCAGTTCTTC | CASSWFGTGEGNEQFF
NA | NA | TRBJ2-7 | TRBV5-6 | TGTGCCAGCAGCTTTGGCTTATCCTACGAGCAGTACTTC | CASSFGLSYEQYF
NA | NA | TRBJ1-2 | TRBV6-4 | TGTGCCAGTCCCAGGGACATATCCGATGGCTACACCTTC | CASPRDISDGYTF
TRBD1 | NA | TRBJ1-1 | TRBV5-8 | TGTGCCAGCACCCACAGGGGGCGAGGAACTGAAGCTTTCTTT | CASTHRGRGTEAFF
NA | few | TRBJ2-1 | TRBV6-5 | TGTGCCAGCAGTTACTCCCTAGGCAATGAGCAGTTCTTC | CASSYSLGNEQFF
TRBD2 | NA | TRBJ2-2 | TRBV10-2 | TGCGCCACCAGAGCGGGGGCGAACACCGGGGAGCTGTTTTTT | CATRAGANTGELFF
NA | NA | TRBJ1-2 | TRBV6-1 | TGTGCCAGCATCAAAGGAGGGACGTATGGCTACACCTTC | CASIKGGTYGYTF
NA | NA | TRBJ2-7 | TRBV12-5 | TGTGCTAGTGGTTTGAGCCGGGACGAGCAGTACTTC | CASGLSRDEQYF
TRBD1 | NA | TRBJ1-1 | TRBV4-1 | TGCGCCAGCAGCCAAGAACCTTTTGGGGACAGGGTTTTCGGGTTT | CASSQEPFGDRVFGF
TRBD2 | NA | TRBJ2-5 | TRBV4-1 | TGCGCCAGCAGCTCCAGAATAGCGGGGGACGTCACAGAAGAGACCCAGTACTTC | CASSSRIAGDVTEETQYF
NA | NA | TRBJ1-6 | TRBV9 | TGTGCCAGCAGCGTAGCTGAGGGAGATAATTCACCCCTCCACTTT | CASSVAEGDNSPLHF
NA | once | TRBJ2-7 | TRBV18 | TGTGCCAGCTCCCATGAGACAGGAGTCTACGAGCAGTACTTC | CASSHETGVYEQYF
TRBD1 | NA | TRBJ2-7 | TRBV4-3 | TGCGCCAGCAGCCCCCGACAGGGGGGTGAGCAGTACTTC | CASSPRQGGEQYF
NA | NA | TRBJ2-3 | TRBV19 | TGTGCCAGTAGGACCCCTAGAGATACGCAGTATTTT | CASRTPRDTQYF
TRBD1 | NA | TRBJ2-4 | TRBV6-1 | TGTGCCAGCAGTGAAACGCTCCGGGACAGGGGGCACATTCAGTACTTC | CASSETLRDRGHIQYF
TRBD2 | NA | TRBJ2-1 | TRBV11-3 | TGTGCCAGCAGCCTGAGGCTAGCGGGGAAGGATGAGCAGTTCTTC | CASSLRLAGKDEQFF
NA | NA | TRBJ1-6 | TRBV27 | TGTGCCAGCAGTCCCATTGACTCTTCTTGGAGTTCACCCCTCCACTTT | CASSPIDSSWSSPLHF